This is a list of T cell receptor beta chains from one sample in a study of identical twins. MiXCR, run by TCRdb on the 5' RACE reads, gives a single entry per CDR3 protein. This table holds 250,000 to 300,000 distinct CDR3 sequences, about 8.3% found once. The same specimen was also included in a second study, on yellow fever vaccine responses in identical twins.

The sequencing sample was made of CD8+ T cells sorted from blood. Source of these receptors: a woman between 18 and 29 years old in good health. Both conserved end residues are part of each CDR3. The order of the fields is clone size, V gene, J gene, CDR3 protein. Some rows have no size entry. The others give once, few or many, or a class for an expanded clone.

NA,TRBV2,TRBJ2-1,CASSEPGLAASAEQFF
few,TRBV24-1,TRBJ2-3,CATSDVGGTDTQYF
many,TRBV10-3,TRBJ2-5,CAISESDIKETQYF
NA,TRBV20-1,TRBJ2-7,CSARDLPGVEQYF
many,TRBV7-9,TRBJ2-4,CASSSRSGGPENIQYF
many,TRBV29-1,TRBJ1-2,CSVEGAGHGYTF
many,TRBV29-1,TRBJ2-1,CSVEGLRGTSNNEQFF
few,TRBV11-2,TRBJ2-3,CASSLDLGMWWREAPRVSQYF
NA,TRBV27,TRBJ2-5,CASKDRGETQYF
NA,TRBV25-1,TRBJ1-6,CASSESGQSNSPLHF
few,TRBV20-1,TRBJ2-1,CSARHIVTGGRNEQFF
NA,TRBV20-1,TRBJ1-5,CSALESFNQPQHF
few,TRBV20-1,TRBJ2-7,CSARDSASGTYEQYF
few,TRBV7-6,TRBJ1-1,CASSLADSREAFF
few,TRBV5-6,TRBJ1-6,CASSEAWVGNSPLHF
NA,TRBV28,TRBJ2-7,CASSFVGLHEQYF
NA,TRBV23-1,TRBJ2-7,CASTTGGGKAHEQYF
many,TRBV7-9,TRBJ2-1,CASSLRTGNEQFF
NA,TRBV20-1,TRBJ2-7,CSATLGQQDYEQYF
NA,TRBV7-9,TRBJ2-3,CASSYPATDTQYF
few,TRBV5-1,TRBJ2-3,CASSGVTGSTDTQYF
few,TRBV6-2/TRBV6-3,TRBJ2-3,CASSLTLTDTQYF
NA,TRBV11-2,TRBJ2-7,CASSFVYNEQYF
few,TRBV6-5,TRBJ2-1,CASSYLWDRGDNEQFF
many,TRBV12-3/TRBV12-4,TRBJ2-1,CASSSGLGYNEQFF
many,TRBV29-1,TRBJ2-7,CSVTPGTSGSGYEQYF
few,TRBV4-1,TRBJ2-4,CASSQEEIAGIQYF
NA,TRBV4-2,TRBJ2-1,CASSQDGTGQSSYNEQFF
many,TRBV7-9,TRBJ2-7,CASSTWDSSEQYF
many,TRBV5-1,TRBJ2-1,CASSLAVAGGPYNEQFF
few,TRBV10-3,TRBJ2-5,CAISQDYRGEQETQYF
NA,TRBV11-2,TRBJ2-7,CASSGPTIYEQYF
NA,TRBV28,TRBJ2-5,CASSLFLAGGPLRETQYF
NA,TRBV11-1,TRBJ2-3,CASSPESTARRGTDTQYF
many,TRBV4-3,TRBJ2-7,CASSQDRESYEQYF
many,TRBV12-3/TRBV12-4,TRBJ2-5,CASRAEGTQYF
NA,TRBV27,TRBJ1-5,CASSFLQGDQPQHF
many,TRBV4-2,TRBJ2-5,CASSQDPSGGWETQYF